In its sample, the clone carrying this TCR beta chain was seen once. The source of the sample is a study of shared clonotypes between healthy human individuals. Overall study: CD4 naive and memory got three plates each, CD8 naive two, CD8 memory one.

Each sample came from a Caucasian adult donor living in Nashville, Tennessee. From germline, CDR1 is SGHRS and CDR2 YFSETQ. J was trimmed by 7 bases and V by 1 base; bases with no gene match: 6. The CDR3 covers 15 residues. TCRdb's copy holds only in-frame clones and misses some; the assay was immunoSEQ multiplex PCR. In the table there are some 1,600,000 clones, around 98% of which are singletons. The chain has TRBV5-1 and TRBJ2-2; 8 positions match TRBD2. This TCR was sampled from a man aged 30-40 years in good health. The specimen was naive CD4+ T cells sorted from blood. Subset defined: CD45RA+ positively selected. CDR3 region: CASSLSGSGNGELFF. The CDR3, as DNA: TGCGCCAGCAGCTTGAGCGGGAGTGGCAACGGGGAGCTGTTTTTT.